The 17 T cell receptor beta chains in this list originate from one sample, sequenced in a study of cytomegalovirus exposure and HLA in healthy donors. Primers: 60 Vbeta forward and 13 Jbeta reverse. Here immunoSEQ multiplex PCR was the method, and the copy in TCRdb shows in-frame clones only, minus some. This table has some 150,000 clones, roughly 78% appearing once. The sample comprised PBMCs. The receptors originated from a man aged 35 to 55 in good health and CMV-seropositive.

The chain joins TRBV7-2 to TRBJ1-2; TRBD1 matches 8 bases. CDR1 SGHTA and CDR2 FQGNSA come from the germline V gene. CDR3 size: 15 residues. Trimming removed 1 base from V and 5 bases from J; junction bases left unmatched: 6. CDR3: CASSLEDRVTYGYTF. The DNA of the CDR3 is TGTGCCAGCAGCTTAGAGGACAGGGTGACATATGGCTACACCTTC.

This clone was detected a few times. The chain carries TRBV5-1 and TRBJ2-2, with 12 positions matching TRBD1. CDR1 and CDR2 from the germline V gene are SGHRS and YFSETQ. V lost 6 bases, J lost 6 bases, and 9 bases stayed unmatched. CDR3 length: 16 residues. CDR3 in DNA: TGCGCCAGCAAGATAACGGGACAGGGGGCCTCCGGGGAGCTGTTTTTT. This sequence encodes CASKITGQGASGELFF. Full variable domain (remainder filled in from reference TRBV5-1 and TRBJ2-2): KAGVTQTPRYLIKTRGQQVTLSCSPISGHRSVSWYQQTPGQGLQFLFEYFSETQRNKGNFPGRFSGRQFSNSRSEMNVSTLELGDSALYLCASKITGQGASGELFFGEGSRLTVL.

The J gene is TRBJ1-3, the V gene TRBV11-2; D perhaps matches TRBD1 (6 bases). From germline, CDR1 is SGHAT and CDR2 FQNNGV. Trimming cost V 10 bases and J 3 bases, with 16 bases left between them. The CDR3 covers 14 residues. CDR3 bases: TGTGCCACCTCGGGGGGCCCGGTTGGAAACACCATATATTTT. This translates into CATSGGPVGNTIYF.

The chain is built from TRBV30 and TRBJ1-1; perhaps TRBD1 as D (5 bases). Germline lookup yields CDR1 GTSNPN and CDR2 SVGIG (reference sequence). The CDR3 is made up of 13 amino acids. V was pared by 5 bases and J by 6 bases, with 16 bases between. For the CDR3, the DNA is TGTGCCTGGGGGGTCAGGGTCTTACCTGAAGCTTTCTTT. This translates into CAWGVRVLPEAFF.

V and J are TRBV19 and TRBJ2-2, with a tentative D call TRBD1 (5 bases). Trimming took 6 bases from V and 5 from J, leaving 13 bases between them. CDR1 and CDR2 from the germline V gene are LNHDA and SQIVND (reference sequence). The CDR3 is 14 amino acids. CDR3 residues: CASSRMQGTGELFF. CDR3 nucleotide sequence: TGTGCCAGTAGCCGCATGCAGGGTACCGGGGAGCTGTTTTTT.

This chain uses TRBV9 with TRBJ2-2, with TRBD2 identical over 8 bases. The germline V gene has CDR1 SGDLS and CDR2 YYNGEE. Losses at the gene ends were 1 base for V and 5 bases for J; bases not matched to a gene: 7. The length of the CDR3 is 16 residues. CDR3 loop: CASSVTSGSGTGELFF. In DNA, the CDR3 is TGTGCCAGCAGCGTAACGAGCGGGAGTGGGACCGGGGAGCTGTTTTTT.

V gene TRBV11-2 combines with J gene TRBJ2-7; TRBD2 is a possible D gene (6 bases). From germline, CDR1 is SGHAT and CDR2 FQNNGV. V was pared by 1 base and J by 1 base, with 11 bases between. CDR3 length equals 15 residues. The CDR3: CASSLAGGTSYEQYF. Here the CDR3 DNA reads TGTGCCAGCAGCTTAGCTGGCGGGACGTCCTACGAGCAGTACTTC.

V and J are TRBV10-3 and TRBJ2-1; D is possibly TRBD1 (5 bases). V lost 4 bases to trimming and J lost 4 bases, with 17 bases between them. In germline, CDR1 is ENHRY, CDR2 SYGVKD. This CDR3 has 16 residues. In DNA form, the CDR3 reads TGTGCCATCAGTGCAGGGCCTACCGCTGGGTACAATGAGCAGTTCTTC. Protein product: CAISAGPTAGYNEQFF.

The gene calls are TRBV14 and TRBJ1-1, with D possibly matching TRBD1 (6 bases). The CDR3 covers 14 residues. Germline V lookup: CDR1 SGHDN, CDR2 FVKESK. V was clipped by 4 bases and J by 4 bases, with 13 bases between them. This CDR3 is CASSPGGLGTEAFF. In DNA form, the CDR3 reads TGTGCCAGCAGCCCGGGGGGGCTGGGCACTGAAGCTTTCTTT.

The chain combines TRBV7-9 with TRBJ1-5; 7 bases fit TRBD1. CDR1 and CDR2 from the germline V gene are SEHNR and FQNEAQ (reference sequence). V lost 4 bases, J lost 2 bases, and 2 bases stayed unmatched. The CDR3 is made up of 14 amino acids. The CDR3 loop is CASSSTGGNQPQHF. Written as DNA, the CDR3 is TGTGCCAGCAGCTCCACAGGGGGCAATCAGCCCCAGCATTTT.

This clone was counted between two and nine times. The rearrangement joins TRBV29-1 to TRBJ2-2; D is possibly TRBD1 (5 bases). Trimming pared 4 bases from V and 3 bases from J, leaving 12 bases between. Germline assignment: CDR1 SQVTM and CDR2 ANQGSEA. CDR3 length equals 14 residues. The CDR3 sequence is CSVGGSSDTGELFF. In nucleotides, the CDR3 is TGCAGCGTTGGGGGCAGCAGCGACACCGGGGAGCTGTTTTTT.

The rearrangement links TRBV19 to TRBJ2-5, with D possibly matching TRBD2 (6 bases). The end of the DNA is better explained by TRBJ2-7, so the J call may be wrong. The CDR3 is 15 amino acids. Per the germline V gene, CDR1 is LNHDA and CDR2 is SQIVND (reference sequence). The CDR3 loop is CASKDQAWGDYEQYF. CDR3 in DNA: TGTGCCAGTAAGGATCAGGCTTGGGGGGATTACGAGCAGTACTTC.

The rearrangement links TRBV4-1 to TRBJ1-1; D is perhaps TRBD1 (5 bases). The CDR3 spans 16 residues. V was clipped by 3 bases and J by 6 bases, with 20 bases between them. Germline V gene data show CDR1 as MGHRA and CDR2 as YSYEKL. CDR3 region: CASSQERQSDLPEAFF. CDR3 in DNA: TGCGCCAGCAGCCAGGAAAGACAGTCTGACCTCCCTGAAGCTTTCTTT.

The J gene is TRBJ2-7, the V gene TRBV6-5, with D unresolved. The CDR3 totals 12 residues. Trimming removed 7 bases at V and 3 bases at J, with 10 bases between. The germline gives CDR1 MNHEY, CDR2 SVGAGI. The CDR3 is CASTGDGYEQYF. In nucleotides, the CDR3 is TGTGCCAGCACCGGAGACGGCTACGAGCAGTACTTC.

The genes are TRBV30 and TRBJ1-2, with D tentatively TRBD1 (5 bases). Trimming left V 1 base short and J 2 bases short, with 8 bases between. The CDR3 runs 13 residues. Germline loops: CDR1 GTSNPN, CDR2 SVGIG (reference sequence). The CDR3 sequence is CAWSATGNYGYTF. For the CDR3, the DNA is TGTGCCTGGAGTGCAACAGGAAACTATGGCTACACCTTC.

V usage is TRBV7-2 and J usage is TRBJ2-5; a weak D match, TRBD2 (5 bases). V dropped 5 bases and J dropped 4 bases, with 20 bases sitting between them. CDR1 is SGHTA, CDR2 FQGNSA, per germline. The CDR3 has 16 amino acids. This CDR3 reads CASSPGGLAIRETQYF. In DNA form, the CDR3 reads TGTGCCAGCAGCCCAGGCGGGCTAGCTATTAGAGAGACCCAGTACTTC.

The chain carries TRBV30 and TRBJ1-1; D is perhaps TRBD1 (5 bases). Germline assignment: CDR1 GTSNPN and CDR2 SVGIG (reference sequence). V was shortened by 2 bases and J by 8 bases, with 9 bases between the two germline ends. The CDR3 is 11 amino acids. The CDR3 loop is CAWSSGQEAFF. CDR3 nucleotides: TGTGCCTGGAGTTCCGGACAAGAAGCTTTCTTT.